This T cell receptor beta chain was captured by sequencing in a study of blood T cells in healthy people across ages (dated by TCRdb to 2014 to 2015). In terms of the full investigation: In model experiments, roughly one uniquely barcoded TCR beta cDNA molecule per two T cells was captured by template switching. Using the same blood draw, the study looked at two additional independent replicas of 1 million unique cDNA reads for two donors, one aged 18 to 30 and the other aged 80 or older. To track age-related changes in TCR beta repertoire diversity, the study relied on deep sequencing normalized with unique cDNA molecular identifiers. The donors were split into four age groups: young (average 16 years), middle-aged (39), aged (roughly 60) and long-lived (roughly 77). To avoid experimental bias, donors of different ages were distributed randomly across sequencing lanes. Broader findings and caveats from the paper: The long-lived group showed more naive CD4+ T cells, fewer expanded clones and increased TCR diversity than the aged group, suggesting age selection. Bulk unsorted PBMC profiling prevented conclusive comparison of naive and antigen-experienced compartments. Because donor CMV infection status was unknown, age-related changes in expanded clonotypes were potentially confounded. Estimates of total diversity based on one million sequenced T cells were considered lower bounds and underestimates. A strong correlation was found between observed TCR beta diversity and the percentage of naive T cells measured by flow cytometry. Observed TCR beta diversity per million T cells fell roughly linearly with age, and a significant reduction was already apparent by age around 36.

Receptors were amplified or captured by 5' RACE. The sequencer listed for this sample is Illumina HiSeq 2500. The second PCR ran for roughly 7 to 11 cycles and used a J-beta primer mix along with a sample-barcoded 5' primer. A unique molecular identifier was introduced onto each TCR beta cDNA molecule by a template-switch 5' adaptor carrying 12 random nucleotides. At least 2.5 million CDR3-containing paired-end reads were obtained from each sample. The Mint cDNA synthesis kit, primed by a TRBC-specific oligonucleotide, was used to synthesize first-strand cDNA from all RNA. All cDNA was treated with uracil-DNA glycosylase and then went through a first 18-cycle PCR with the universal primers M1SS and BC2_uni_R. Per the authors' processing: Normalization of each sample was performed by random selection of 1 million high-quality reads, each carrying a distinct molecular identifier. Instead of being binned into consensus sequences, reads that shared molecular identifiers were thrown out. MiTCR, with a Q25 quality threshold and the strictest error-elimination algorithm, was used for CDR3 identification, clonotype clustering and error correction. A nonparametric unseen species model with Euler transformation was used to estimate lower-bound total TCR beta diversity. Through fastp at Q25 and MiXCR, TCRdb rebuilt clones from the public reads, retaining in-frame beta chains. Under each unique CDR3 protein, matching rows form one entry showing the most common genes and DNA. The V and J calls come from TCRdb's annotation, not from the publication. This sample comprises about 1 million distinct CDR3 sequences, 45% of them detected only once. The ten largest clonotypes hold over 15% of the sample.

There are 12 amino acids in the CDR3, from cysteine to phenylalanine inclusive. The sequence is cut down to CDR3 DNA, 36 bases in frame from base 1. Reading the germline V gene gives CDR1 SQVTM and CDR2 ANQGSEA. V is pared back by 0 bases and J by 4 bases, with 7 bases lying between the germline termini. Systemically healthy Caucasian individuals from Russia, 39 in total and aged about 6 to 90 years, were included as donors. Each donor gave around 9 milliliters of peripheral blood, collected into EDTA-treated Vacutainer tubes. Ficoll-Paque density-gradient centrifugation was used to isolate PBMCs, with at least 7 million obtained per sample. Trizol reagent was used to extract total RNA from PBMCs, with at least 5 micrograms per sample. For every donor, an aliquot of PBMCs went through flow cytometry to measure the percentages of naive CD45RAhigh/CD27high T cells. Comment on this clonotype: Its binding antigen is unknown. No qualities accompany the bases; no much larger clone lies one base away.

The sequence was obtained from a woman aged 60-75 years in good health. The chain is made from TRBV29-1 and TRBJ2-7, with a tentative D gene TRBD1 over 5 matching bases. Sequencing was performed on blood. The CDR3 in this case is CSVEDKGYEQYF. The DNA sequence is as follows: TGCAGCGTTGAAGATAAGGGGTACGAGCAGTACTTC.